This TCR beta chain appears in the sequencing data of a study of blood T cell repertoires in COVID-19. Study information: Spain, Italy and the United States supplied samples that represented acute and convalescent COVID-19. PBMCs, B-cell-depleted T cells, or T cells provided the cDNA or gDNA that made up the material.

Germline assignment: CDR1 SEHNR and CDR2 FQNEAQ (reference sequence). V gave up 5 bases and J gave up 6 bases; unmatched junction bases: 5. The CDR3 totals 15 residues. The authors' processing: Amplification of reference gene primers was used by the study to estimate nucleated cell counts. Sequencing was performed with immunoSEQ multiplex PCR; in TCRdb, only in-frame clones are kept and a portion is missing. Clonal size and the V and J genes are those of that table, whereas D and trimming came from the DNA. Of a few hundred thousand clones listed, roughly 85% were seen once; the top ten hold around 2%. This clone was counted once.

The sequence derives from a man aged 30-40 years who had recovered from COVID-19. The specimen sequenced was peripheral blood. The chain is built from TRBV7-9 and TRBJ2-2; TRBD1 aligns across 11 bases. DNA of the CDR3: TGTGCCAGCAGCACCGGGACAGGGGGTCCCGGGGAGCTGTTTTTT. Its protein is CASSTGTGGPGELFF.